The rows below give T cell receptor beta chains drawn from one sample of a study of cytomegalovirus exposure and HLA in healthy donors. TCRdb's table, derived via immunoSEQ multiplex PCR, lists solely in-frame clones and lacks some. This sample carries fewer than 50,000 clones, 63% of them seen once, and the ten largest clones take more than 10%. The sample comprised PBMCs. All receptors derive from a man in his sixties in good health and CMV-seropositive. The CDR3 runs from the conserved cysteine through the conserved F or W. Each record gives: clone size, D gene, V gene, J gene, CDR3 protein, CDR3 DNA. The D gene is left open where the match is weak. Only part of the rows carry a size: once, few, many, or a class if the clone is expanded.

clone_size: -
d_call: -
v_call: TRBV18
j_call: TRBJ2-3
cdr3_aa: CASSLTGNDGDTQYF
cdr3_nt: TGTGCCAGCTCACTCACGGGGAACGATGGAGATACGCAGTATTTT

clone_size: -
d_call: -
v_call: TRBV19
j_call: TRBJ2-7
cdr3_aa: CASSTRQASSYEQYF
cdr3_nt: TGTGCCAGTAGTACTCGACAGGCGTCCTCCTACGAGCAGTACTTC

clone_size: -
d_call: -
v_call: TRBV25-1
j_call: TRBJ2-1
cdr3_aa: CASSEYEGGSYNEQFF
cdr3_nt: TGTGCCAGCAGTGAATACGAGGGAGGTTCCTACAATGAGCAGTTCTTC

clone_size: -
d_call: TRBD1
v_call: TRBV19
j_call: TRBJ1-2
cdr3_aa: CASSEAGGPYGYTF
cdr3_nt: TGTGCCAGTAGTGAGGCAGGGGGACCCTATGGCTACACCTTC

clone_size: few
d_call: TRBD2
v_call: TRBV18
j_call: TRBJ2-1
cdr3_aa: CASSPLPSGGDVNEQFF
cdr3_nt: TGTGCCAGCTCACCACTCCCTAGCGGGGGCGACGTCAATGAGCAGTTCTTC

clone_size: few
d_call: TRBD2
v_call: TRBV6-5
j_call: TRBJ2-5
cdr3_aa: CASSRTSRETQYF
cdr3_nt: TGTGCCAGCAGCAGGACTAGCAGGGAGACCCAGTACTTC

clone_size: few
d_call: TRBD1
v_call: TRBV5-6
j_call: TRBJ2-3
cdr3_aa: CASSSGQGLRDTQYF
cdr3_nt: TGTGCCAGCAGCTCGGGACAGGGACTTCGGGATACGCAGTATTTT

clone_size: -
d_call: -
v_call: TRBV6-1
j_call: TRBJ1-5
cdr3_aa: CASSEGAADQPQHF
cdr3_nt: TGTGCCAGCAGTGAGGGGGCAGCCGATCAGCCCCAGCATTTT

clone_size: -
d_call: -
v_call: TRBV29-1
j_call: TRBJ2-5
cdr3_aa: CSVDPRARQETQYF
cdr3_nt: TGCAGCGTTGATCCCAGGGCGCGGCAAGAGACCCAGTACTTC

clone_size: once
d_call: TRBD2
v_call: TRBV6-6
j_call: TRBJ2-3
cdr3_aa: CASSLGLESTDTQYF
cdr3_nt: TGTGCCAGCAGCCTTGGACTAGAGAGCACAGATACGCAGTATTTT

clone_size: -
d_call: -
v_call: TRBV7-9
j_call: TRBJ1-1
cdr3_aa: CASRDEGTEAFF
cdr3_nt: TGTGCCAGCAGAGATGAGGGCACTGAAGCTTTCTTT

clone_size: -
d_call: -
v_call: TRBV7-2
j_call: TRBJ2-3
cdr3_aa: CASSNGNVQYF
cdr3_nt: TGTGCCAGCAGTAACGGGAATGTGCAGTATTTT

clone_size: -
d_call: -
v_call: TRBV6-6
j_call: TRBJ2-5
cdr3_aa: CASSTPAEETQYF
cdr3_nt: TGTGCCAGCAGTACCCCGGCGGAAGAGACCCAGTACTTC

clone_size: -
d_call: -
v_call: TRBV19
j_call: TRBJ2-3
cdr3_aa: CASRTAGEGTDTQYF
cdr3_nt: TGTGCCAGTAGAACAGCGGGTGAGGGCACAGATACGCAGTATTTT

clone_size: -
d_call: -
v_call: TRBV10-3
j_call: TRBJ2-7
cdr3_aa: CAISDGRRSSYEQYF
cdr3_nt: TGTGCCATCAGTGATGGAAGGAGGAGCTCCTACGAGCAGTACTTC

clone_size: -
d_call: -
v_call: TRBV7-9
j_call: TRBJ1-1
cdr3_aa: CASSFIQNTEAFF
cdr3_nt: TGTGCCAGCAGCTTCATTCAGAACACTGAAGCTTTCTTT

clone_size: -
d_call: TRBD1
v_call: TRBV5-6
j_call: TRBJ1-2
cdr3_aa: CASSPGTGLVGYTF
cdr3_nt: TGTGCCAGCAGCCCGGGGACAGGGTTGGTTGGCTACACCTTC

clone_size: few
d_call: TRBD1
v_call: TRBV5-6
j_call: TRBJ1-3
cdr3_aa: CASSPGQGRNTIYF
cdr3_nt: TGTGCCAGCAGCCCGGGACAGGGACGAAACACCATATATTTT

clone_size: few
d_call: -
v_call: TRBV4-2
j_call: TRBJ2-1
cdr3_aa: CASSQEGRGRDPFSYNEQFF
cdr3_nt: TGTGCCAGCAGCCAAGAAGGAAGGGGGAGAGACCCTTTTTCCTACAATGAGCAGTTCTTC

clone_size: -
d_call: -
v_call: TRBV14
j_call: TRBJ2-2
cdr3_aa: CASSQSKVSGFGELFF
cdr3_nt: TGTGCCAGCAGCCAATCGAAAGTTTCAGGGTTCGGGGAGCTGTTTTTT

clone_size: few
d_call: -
v_call: TRBV27
j_call: TRBJ1-5
cdr3_aa: CASRKGGAQPQHF
cdr3_nt: TGTGCCAGCAGGAAAGGGGGTGCGCAGCCCCAGCATTTT

clone_size: -
d_call: TRBD2
v_call: TRBV5-1
j_call: TRBJ2-1
cdr3_aa: CASSLISGTGYEQFF
cdr3_nt: TGCGCCAGCAGCTTGATTAGCGGGACTGGGTATGAGCAGTTCTTC

clone_size: -
d_call: -
v_call: TRBV7-9
j_call: TRBJ1-5
cdr3_aa: CASSWGDNDQPQHF
cdr3_nt: TGTGCCAGCAGCTGGGGAGACAATGATCAGCCCCAGCATTTT

clone_size: -
d_call: -
v_call: TRBV10-3
j_call: TRBJ2-2
cdr3_aa: CAISGQAGVYTGELFF
cdr3_nt: TGTGCCATCAGTGGTCAGGCAGGGGTGTACACCGGGGAGCTGTTTTTT

clone_size: -
d_call: TRBD1
v_call: TRBV4-1
j_call: TRBJ2-7
cdr3_aa: CASSQGQGRAYEQYF
cdr3_nt: TGCGCCAGCAGCCAAGGACAGGGCCGGGCCTACGAGCAGTACTTC

clone_size: few
d_call: -
v_call: TRBV11-2
j_call: TRBJ2-7
cdr3_aa: CASSSPSWREQYF
cdr3_nt: TGTGCCAGCAGCTCCCCTAGCTGGCGCGAGCAGTACTTC

clone_size: -
d_call: -
v_call: TRBV7-9
j_call: TRBJ2-7
cdr3_aa: CASSLHDTVYEQYF
cdr3_nt: TGTGCCAGCAGCCTACACGACACCGTCTACGAGCAGTACTTC

clone_size: -
d_call: TRBD2
v_call: TRBV4-1
j_call: TRBJ2-5
cdr3_aa: CASSQLAGRQETQYF
cdr3_nt: TGCGCCAGCAGCCAATTAGCGGGAAGGCAAGAGACCCAGTACTTC

clone_size: -
d_call: -
v_call: TRBV28
j_call: TRBJ2-1
cdr3_aa: CASKTPQAEQFF
cdr3_nt: TGTGCCAGCAAAACCCCACAGGCTGAGCAGTTCTTC

clone_size: -
d_call: -
v_call: TRBV11-2
j_call: TRBJ2-5
cdr3_aa: CASSAPGLPIQETQYF
cdr3_nt: TGTGCCAGCAGCGCCCCGGGACTTCCTATCCAAGAGACCCAGTACTTC

clone_size: -
d_call: TRBD1
v_call: TRBV5-1
j_call: TRBJ2-7
cdr3_aa: CASSPLPAGTGYYEQYF
cdr3_nt: TGCGCCAGCAGCCCCCTGCCGGCCGGGACAGGGTACTACGAGCAGTACTTC

clone_size: -
d_call: -
v_call: TRBV30
j_call: TRBJ2-1
cdr3_aa: CAWSATTGTFSYNEQFF
cdr3_nt: TGTGCCTGGAGTGCTACTACCGGGACTTTTTCCTACAATGAGCAGTTCTTC

clone_size: -
d_call: -
v_call: TRBV5-4
j_call: TRBJ1-2
cdr3_aa: CASSPVQENYGYTF
cdr3_nt: TGTGCCAGCAGCCCGGTGCAAGAGAACTATGGCTACACCTTC

clone_size: -
d_call: -
v_call: TRBV6-1
j_call: TRBJ1-6
cdr3_aa: CASSLQDNSPLHF
cdr3_nt: TGTGCCAGCAGCTTACAGGATAATTCACCCCTCCACTTT

clone_size: -
d_call: -
v_call: TRBV6-1
j_call: TRBJ2-1
cdr3_aa: CAASRSPSTPEQFF
cdr3_nt: TGTGCCGCCTCCCGGAGCCCAAGCACGCCTGAGCAGTTCTTC

clone_size: -
d_call: -
v_call: TRBV11-2
j_call: TRBJ2-1
cdr3_aa: CASSFPPQDNEQFF
cdr3_nt: TGTGCCAGCAGCTTCCCTCCTCAGGACAATGAGCAGTTCTTC

clone_size: few
d_call: TRBD2
v_call: TRBV4-1
j_call: TRBJ2-1
cdr3_aa: CASSQLAGLIYNEQFF
cdr3_nt: TGCGCCAGCAGCCAACTAGCGGGGCTAATCTACAATGAGCAGTTCTTC

clone_size: few
d_call: -
v_call: TRBV10-3
j_call: TRBJ2-5
cdr3_aa: CAIAESGRETQYF
cdr3_nt: TGTGCCATTGCGGAGTCGGGGAGAGAGACCCAGTACTTC

clone_size: -
d_call: TRBD1
v_call: TRBV4-1
j_call: TRBJ1-2
cdr3_aa: CASRFGQDAPYGYTF
cdr3_nt: TGCGCCAGCAGATTCGGACAGGACGCTCCCTATGGCTACACCTTC

clone_size: -
d_call: TRBD1
v_call: TRBV30
j_call: TRBJ2-4
cdr3_aa: CAWSVTGAFTNIQYF
cdr3_nt: TGTGCCTGGAGTGTAACAGGGGCTTTCACCAACATTCAGTACTTC

clone_size: -
d_call: TRBD1
v_call: TRBV15
j_call: TRBJ1-2
cdr3_aa: CATSRDRGRVSDYTF
cdr3_nt: TGTGCCACCAGCAGGGACAGGGGAAGGGTGTCGGACTACACCTTC

clone_size: -
d_call: TRBD1
v_call: TRBV6-6
j_call: TRBJ2-2
cdr3_aa: CASSSQNRGWSGELFF
cdr3_nt: TGTGCCAGCAGTTCGCAGAACAGGGGGTGGAGCGGGGAGCTGTTTTTT

clone_size: -
d_call: -
v_call: TRBV19
j_call: TRBJ1-5
cdr3_aa: CASTESASNQPQHF
cdr3_nt: TGTGCCAGTACGGAGTCTGCGAGCAATCAGCCCCAGCATTTT